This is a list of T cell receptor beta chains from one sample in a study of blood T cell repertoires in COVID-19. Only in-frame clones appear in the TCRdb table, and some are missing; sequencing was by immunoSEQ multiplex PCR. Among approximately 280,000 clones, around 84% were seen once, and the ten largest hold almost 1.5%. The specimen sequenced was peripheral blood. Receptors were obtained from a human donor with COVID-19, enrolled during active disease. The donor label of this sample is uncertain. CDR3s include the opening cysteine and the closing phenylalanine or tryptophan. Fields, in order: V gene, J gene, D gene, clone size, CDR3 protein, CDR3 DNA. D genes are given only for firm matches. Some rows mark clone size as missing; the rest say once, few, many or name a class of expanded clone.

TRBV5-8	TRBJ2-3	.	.	CASSFTARPQTDTQYF	TGTGCCAGCAGCTTTACGGCTAGGCCCCAGACAGATACGCAGTATTTT
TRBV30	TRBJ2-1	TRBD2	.	CAWSVGVASGRGEQFF	TGTGCCTGGAGTGTGGGTGTGGCTAGCGGGAGAGGGGAGCAGTTCTTC
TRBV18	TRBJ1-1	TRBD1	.	CASSPQGVNTEAFF	TGTGCCAGCTCACCGCAGGGGGTGAACACTGAAGCTTTCTTT
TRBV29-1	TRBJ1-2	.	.	CSVDGGFAGYTF	TGCAGCGTCGACGGGGGGTTTGCTGGCTACACCTTC
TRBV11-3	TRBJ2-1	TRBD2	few	CASSSRREGDEQFF	TGTGCCAGCAGCTCCCGCCGGGAGGGGGATGAGCAGTTCTTC
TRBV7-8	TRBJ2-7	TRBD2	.	CASSLDSSGAYEQYF	TGTGCCAGCAGCTTAGACTCTAGCGGGGCCTACGAGCAGTACTTC
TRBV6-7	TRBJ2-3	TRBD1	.	CASSYTGAGTDTQYF	TGTGCCAGCAGTTACACAGGGGCGGGCACAGATACGCAGTATTTT
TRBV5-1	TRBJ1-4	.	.	CASSPGVGVANEKLFF	TGCGCCAGCAGCCCAGGGGTGGGGGTTGCTAATGAAAAACTGTTTTTT
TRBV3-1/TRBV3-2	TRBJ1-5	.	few	CASSQAQGRQPQHF	TGTGCCAGCAGCCAAGCACAGGGTCGTCAGCCCCAGCATTTT
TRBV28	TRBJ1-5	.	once	CASSPSIGGSNQPQHF	TGTGCCAGCAGTCCCTCTATCGGGGGAAGCAATCAGCCCCAGCATTTT
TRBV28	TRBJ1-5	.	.	CATSLGQLNQPQHF	TGTGCCACGTCGCTGGGGCAGCTCAATCAGCCCCAGCATTTT
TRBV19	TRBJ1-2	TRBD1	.	CASSSQGQGDYGYTF	TGTGCCAGTAGTTCTCAGGGGCAGGGGGACTATGGCTACACCTTC
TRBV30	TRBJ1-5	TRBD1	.	CAWSAEGAQPQHF	TGTGCCTGGAGCGCGGAGGGGGCCCAGCCCCAGCATTTT
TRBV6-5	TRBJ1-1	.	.	CASSYEDSSEAFF	TGTGCCAGCAGTTACGAGGACAGCTCTGAAGCTTTCTTT
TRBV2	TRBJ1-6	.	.	CASSITPTGSSPLHF	TGTGCCAGCAGTATTACCCCGACAGGATCTTCACCCCTCCACTTT
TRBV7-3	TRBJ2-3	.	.	CASSPLSLVDTQYF	TGTGCCAGCAGCCCATTATCACTAGTAGATACGCAGTATTTT
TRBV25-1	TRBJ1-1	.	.	CASGQPMNTEAFF	TGTGCCAGCGGACAGCCCATGAACACTGAAGCTTTCTTT
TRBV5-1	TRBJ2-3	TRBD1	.	CASSPMRTGGATDTQYF	TGCGCCAGCAGCCCAATGCGGACAGGGGGAGCTACAGATACGCAGTATTTT
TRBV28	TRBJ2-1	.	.	CASSWGTYYNEQFF	TGTGCCAGCAGTTGGGGGACTTACTACAATGAGCAGTTCTTC
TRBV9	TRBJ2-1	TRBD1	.	CASSVAKGAPSYNEQFF	TGTGCCAGCAGCGTAGCTAAGGGGGCCCCATCCTACAATGAGCAGTTCTTC
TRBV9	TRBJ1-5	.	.	CASSLSGAGREPQHF	TGTGCCAGCAGCCTTAGCGGGGCAGGCAGGGAGCCCCAGCATTTT
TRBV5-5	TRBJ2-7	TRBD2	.	CASSPTKTSGTYEQYF	TGTGCCAGCAGCCCGACCAAGACTAGCGGTACCTACGAGCAGTACTTC
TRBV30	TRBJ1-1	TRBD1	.	CAWEGQGNTEAFF	TGTGCCTGGGAAGGACAGGGGAACACTGAAGCTTTCTTT
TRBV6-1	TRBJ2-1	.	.	CASSEQGSYNEQFF	TGTGCCAGCAGTGAACAGGGCTCCTACAATGAGCAGTTCTTC
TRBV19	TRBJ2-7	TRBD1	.	CASSMLGTGVSREQYF	TGTGCCAGTAGTATGCTCGGGACAGGGGTCTCTCGAGAGCAGTACTTC
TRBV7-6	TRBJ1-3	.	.	CASSQAGSSGNTIYF	TGTGCCAGCAGCCAAGCGGGGAGCTCTGGAAACACCATATATTTT
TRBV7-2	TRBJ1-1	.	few	CASSLVPSTEAFF	TGTGCCAGCAGCTTAGTTCCGAGCACTGAAGCTTTCTTT
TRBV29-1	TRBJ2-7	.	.	CSVRSNYEQYF	TGCAGCGTTCGGAGTAACTACGAGCAGTACTTC
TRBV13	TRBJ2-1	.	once	CASSLGETYNEQFF	TGTGCCAGCAGCTTAGGGGAGACCTACAATGAGCAGTTCTTC
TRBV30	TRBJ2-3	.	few	CAWSVRRADTQYF	TGTGCCTGGAGTGTACGGAGGGCAGATACGCAGTATTTT
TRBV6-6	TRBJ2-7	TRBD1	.	CASSEGDRGRRLEQYF	TGTGCCAGCAGCGAGGGGGACAGGGGACGGAGGCTCGAGCAGTACTTC
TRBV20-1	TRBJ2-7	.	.	CSGGLSYEQYF	TGCAGTGGCGGATTATCCTACGAGCAGTACTTC
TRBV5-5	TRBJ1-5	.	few	CASSLSVVQPQHF	TGTGCCAGCAGCTTGTCGGTTGTGCAGCCCCAGCATTTT
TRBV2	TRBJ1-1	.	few	CASSELGDTEAFF	TGTGCCAGCAGTGAGCTAGGGGACACTGAAGCTTTCTTT
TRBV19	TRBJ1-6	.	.	CASSMGRSNSPLHF	TGTGCCAGTAGTATGGGGCGGAGTAATTCACCCCTCCACTTT
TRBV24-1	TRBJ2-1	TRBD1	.	CATSDSRGLGTRIYNEQFF	TGTGCCACCAGTGATTCCAGGGGGCTTGGTACACGGATCTACAATGAGCAGTTCTTC
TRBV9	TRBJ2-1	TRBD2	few	CASSVWGGEQFF	TGTGCCAGCAGCGTGTGGGGGGGTGAGCAGTTCTTC
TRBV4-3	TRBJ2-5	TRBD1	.	CASSQQGATIEETQYF	TGCGCCAGCAGCCAACAGGGGGCGACAATAGAAGAGACCCAGTACTTC
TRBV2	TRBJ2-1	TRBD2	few	CASRAGTSGTNEQFF	TGTGCCAGCAGAGCCGGGACTAGCGGGACAAATGAGCAGTTCTTC
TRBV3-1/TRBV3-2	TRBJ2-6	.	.	CASSPHWGFGANVLTF	TGTGCCAGCAGCCCTCACTGGGGCTTTGGGGCCAACGTCCTGACTTTC
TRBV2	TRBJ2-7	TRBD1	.	CASSENRGHYEQYF	TGTGCCAGCAGTGAGAACAGGGGGCACTACGAGCAGTACTTC
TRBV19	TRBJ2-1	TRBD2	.	CASSIGGVVYNEQFF	TGTGCCAGTAGTATTGGGGGGGTAGTCTACAATGAGCAGTTCTTC
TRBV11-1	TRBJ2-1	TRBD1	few	CASSGDSNNEQFF	TGTGCCAGCAGTGGGGACAGCAACAATGAGCAGTTCTTC
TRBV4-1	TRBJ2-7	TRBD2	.	CASSQNIAGKGEQYF	TGCGCCAGCAGTCAGAATATAGCGGGAAAGGGCGAGCAGTACTTC
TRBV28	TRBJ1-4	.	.	CATETSAGLGEKLFF	TGTGCGACAGAAACTTCGGCAGGGTTGGGAGAAAAACTGTTTTTT
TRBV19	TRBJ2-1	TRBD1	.	CASSIIPGQGFDEQFF	TGTGCCAGTAGTATAATTCCCGGACAGGGCTTCGATGAGCAGTTCTTC
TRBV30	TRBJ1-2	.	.	CAWSEEGSGGYTF	TGTGCCTGGAGTGAAGAGGGCAGTGGGGGCTACACCTTC
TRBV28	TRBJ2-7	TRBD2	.	CASSFPPRLAGMYEQYF	TGTGCCAGCAGTTTCCCGCCCCGGCTAGCGGGGATGTACGAGCAGTACTTC
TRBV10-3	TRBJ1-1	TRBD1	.	CATSTNGQGNTEAFF	TGTGCCACGTCAACTAACGGACAGGGGAACACTGAAGCTTTCTTT
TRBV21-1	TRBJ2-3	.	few	CASSKALAGTDPSTDTQYF	TGTGCCAGCAGCAAAGCACTAGCGGGGACCGATCCTAGCACAGATACGCAGTATTTT